A selection of T cell receptor beta chains follows, all from one sample in a study of blood T cell repertoires in COVID-19. This table comes from immunoSEQ multiplex PCR, and its TCRdb copy is limited to in-frame clones, with some not included. The sample consists of roughly 250,000 clones, more than 75% of them appearing once. The sample consisted of PBMCs or T cells enriched from blood (not recorded which). Receptor source: a woman aged 45-65 years who had recovered from COVID-19. CDR3s include the opening cysteine and the closing phenylalanine or tryptophan.

TRBJ1-1 | TRBV30 | CAWSVRGRNTEAFF
TRBJ1-4 | TRBV5-1 | CASSGQPGQLNEKLFF
TRBJ1-1 | TRBV5-5 | CASSRGSMNTEAFF
TRBJ2-5 | TRBV5-4 | CASRRGPRAGDGETQYF
TRBJ2-7 | TRBV18 | CASSGQANYEQYF
TRBJ1-2 | TRBV28 | CASRNPDRVGYTF
TRBJ1-4 | TRBV4-3 | CASSQGGGSVGEKLFF
TRBJ2-1 | TRBV19 | CASSFPSSYNEQFF
TRBJ1-1 | TRBV19 | CASSRNRGGTEAFF
TRBJ2-1 | TRBV19 | CASSIKTGWEEQFF
TRBJ2-3 | TRBV6-4 | CASSVQRDGTDTQYF
TRBJ2-7 | TRBV6-5 | CASRPGQGTYGQYF
TRBJ1-4 | TRBV19 | CASSMRGGFTNEKLFF
TRBJ2-7 | TRBV2 | CATTATGWGEQYF
TRBJ2-3 | TRBV6-5 | CASSRGTTDTQYF
TRBJ2-1 | TRBV4-3 | CASSQDRGDNEQFF
TRBJ1-1 | TRBV11-2 | CASSLNAGVGEAFF
TRBJ2-1 | TRBV30 | CAWKMGTKQFF
TRBJ1-1 | TRBV2 | CASVKGGDPTEAFF
TRBJ2-1 | TRBV13 | CASSLGVDGSYNEQFF
TRBJ2-5 | TRBV7-9 | CASSSLRREGRETQYF
TRBJ1-6 | TRBV15 | CATSRDRGANNSPLHF
TRBJ1-1 | TRBV28 | CASSFSVTEAFF
TRBJ2-1 | TRBV6-2/TRBV6-3 | CASSYPRYRVVKDEQFF
TRBJ2-5 | TRBV5-1 | CASGMEGGRGETQYF
TRBJ1-2 | TRBV10-3 | CAISESNWDRGSGYTF
TRBJ2-7 | TRBV24-1 | CATSARFSYEQYF
TRBJ2-5 | TRBV7-2 | CASSLVAAAETQYF
TRBJ2-7 | TRBV2 | CASSEGPWREVVEQYF
TRBJ1-5 | TRBV7-9 | CASSSHGWEPQHF
TRBJ2-1 | TRBV10-3 | CAISDAGLSSYNEQFF
TRBJ2-3 | TRBV5-1 | CASSLASKSRGFTDTQYF
TRBJ2-7 | TRBV9 | CASSVGAGGRFAYEQYF
TRBJ2-3 | TRBV7-2 | CASSRTVEVTDTQYF
TRBJ1-1 | TRBV7-3 | CASSSTGQGTEAFF
TRBJ2-1 | TRBV28 | CASSPPRLAAYNEQFF